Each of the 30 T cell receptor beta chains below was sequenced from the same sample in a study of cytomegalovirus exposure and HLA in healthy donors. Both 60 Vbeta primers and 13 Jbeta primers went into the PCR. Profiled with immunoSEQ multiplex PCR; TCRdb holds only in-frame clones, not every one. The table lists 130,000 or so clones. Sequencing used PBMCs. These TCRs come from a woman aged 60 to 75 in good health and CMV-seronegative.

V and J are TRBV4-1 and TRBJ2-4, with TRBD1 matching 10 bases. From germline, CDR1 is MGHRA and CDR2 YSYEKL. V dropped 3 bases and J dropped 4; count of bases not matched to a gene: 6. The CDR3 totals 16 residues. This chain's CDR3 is CASSHTSGQGKNIQYF. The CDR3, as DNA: TGCGCCAGCAGCCACACATCGGGACAGGGGAAAAACATTCAGTACTTC.

CDR3 sequence (DNA): TGTGCCAGCAGCAATTGGGACAGGGCTAAGGCCTACGAGCAGTACTTC. It is translated as CASSNWDRAKAYEQYF. The chain is built from TRBV7-2 and TRBJ2-7; 9 bases are a match to TRBD1. Germline CDR1 is SGHTA and CDR2 is FQGNSA. V was pared by 5 bases and J by 2 bases, with 10 bases of the junction left unmatched. The CDR3 covers 16 residues.

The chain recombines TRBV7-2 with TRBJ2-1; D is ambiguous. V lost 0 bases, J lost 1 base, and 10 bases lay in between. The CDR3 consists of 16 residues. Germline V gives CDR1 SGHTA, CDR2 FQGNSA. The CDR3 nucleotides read TGTGCCAGCAGCTTAGCGCTACCCCTTTCCTACAATGAGCAGTTCTTC. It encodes CASSLALPLSYNEQFF.

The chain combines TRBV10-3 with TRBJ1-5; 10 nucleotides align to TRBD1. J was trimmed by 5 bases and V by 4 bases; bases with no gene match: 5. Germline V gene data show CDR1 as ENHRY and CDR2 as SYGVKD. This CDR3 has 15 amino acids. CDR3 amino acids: CAISGTGGLDQPQHF. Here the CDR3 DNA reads TGTGCCATCAGTGGGACAGGGGGTCTGGATCAGCCCCAGCATTTT.

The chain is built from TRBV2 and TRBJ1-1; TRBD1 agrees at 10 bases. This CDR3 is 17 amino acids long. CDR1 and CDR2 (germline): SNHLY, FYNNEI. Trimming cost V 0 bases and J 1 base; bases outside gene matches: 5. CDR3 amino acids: CASSEALGDRGNTEAFF. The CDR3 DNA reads TGTGCCAGCAGTGAAGCGCTTGGGGACAGGGGGAACACTGAAGCTTTCTTT.

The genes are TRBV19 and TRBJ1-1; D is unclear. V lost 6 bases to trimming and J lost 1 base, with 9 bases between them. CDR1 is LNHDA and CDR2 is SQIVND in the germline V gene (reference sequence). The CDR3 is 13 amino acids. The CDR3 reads CASRNSRNTEAFF. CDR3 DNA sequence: TGTGCCAGTAGAAACTCAAGGAACACTGAAGCTTTCTTT.

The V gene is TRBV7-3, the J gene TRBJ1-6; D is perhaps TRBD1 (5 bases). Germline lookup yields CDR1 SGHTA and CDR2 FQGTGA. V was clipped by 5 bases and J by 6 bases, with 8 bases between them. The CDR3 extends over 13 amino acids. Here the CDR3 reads CASSPDINSPLHF. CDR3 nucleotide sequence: TGTGCCAGCAGCCCGGACATTAATTCACCCCTCCACTTT.

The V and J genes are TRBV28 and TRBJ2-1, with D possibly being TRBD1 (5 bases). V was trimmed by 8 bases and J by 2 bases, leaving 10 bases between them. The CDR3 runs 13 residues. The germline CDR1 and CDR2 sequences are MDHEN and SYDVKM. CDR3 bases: TGTGCCAGCGAATCGACAGCCTACAATGAGCAGTTCTTC. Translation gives CASESTAYNEQFF.

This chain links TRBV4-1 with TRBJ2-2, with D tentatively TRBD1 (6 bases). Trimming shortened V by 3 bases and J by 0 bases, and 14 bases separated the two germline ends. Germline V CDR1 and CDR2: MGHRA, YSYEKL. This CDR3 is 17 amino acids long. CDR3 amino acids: CASSQLLGGSNTGELFF. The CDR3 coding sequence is TGCGCCAGCAGCCAGCTGCTAGGGGGATCGAACACCGGGGAGCTGTTTTTT.

CDR3 in amino acids: CASSLGGGWGQPQHF. CDR3 coding DNA: TGCGCCAGCAGCCTTGGGGGAGGTTGGGGACAGCCCCAGCATTTT. The chain has TRBV5-1 and TRBJ1-5; D may be TRBD1 (5 bases). Between the trimmed V and J ends, which lost 4 bases and 7 bases, there was a span of 18 bases. This CDR3 is built from 15 residues. The germline gives CDR1 SGHRS, CDR2 YFSETQ.

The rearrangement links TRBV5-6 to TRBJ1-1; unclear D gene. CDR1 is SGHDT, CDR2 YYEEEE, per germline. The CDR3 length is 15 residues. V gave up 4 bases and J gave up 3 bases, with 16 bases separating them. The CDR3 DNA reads TGTGCCAGCAGCCTCCGACCCGTTCGGGACACTGAAGCTTTCTTT. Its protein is CASSLRPVRDTEAFF.

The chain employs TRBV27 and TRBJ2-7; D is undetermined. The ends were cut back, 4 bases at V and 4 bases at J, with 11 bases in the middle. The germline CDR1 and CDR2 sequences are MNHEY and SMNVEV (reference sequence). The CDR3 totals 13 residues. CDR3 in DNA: TGTGCCAGCAGTTCACGACCAGGTTACGAGCAGTACTTC. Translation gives CASSSRPGYEQYF.

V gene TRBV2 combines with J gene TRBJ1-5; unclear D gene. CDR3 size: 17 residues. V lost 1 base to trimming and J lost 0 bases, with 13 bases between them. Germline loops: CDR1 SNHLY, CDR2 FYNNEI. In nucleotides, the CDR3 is TGTGCCAGCAGTGAAGGGCCAAACGGGTATAGCAATCAGCCCCAGCATTTT. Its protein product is CASSEGPNGYSNQPQHF.

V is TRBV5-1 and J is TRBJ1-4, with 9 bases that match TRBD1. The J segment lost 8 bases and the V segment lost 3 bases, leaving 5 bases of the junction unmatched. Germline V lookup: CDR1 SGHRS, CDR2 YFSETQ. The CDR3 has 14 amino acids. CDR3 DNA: TGCGCCAGCAGCTCTGGGACAGGGAGCGAAAAACTGTTTTTT. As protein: CASSSGTGSEKLFF.

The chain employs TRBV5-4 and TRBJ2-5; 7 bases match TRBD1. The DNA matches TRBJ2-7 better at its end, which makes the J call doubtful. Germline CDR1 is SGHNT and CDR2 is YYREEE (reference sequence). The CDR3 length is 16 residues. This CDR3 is CASSPTLDRLAYEQYF. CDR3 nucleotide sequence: TGTGCCAGCAGCCCAACTTTGGACAGGCTAGCCTACGAGCAGTACTTC.

CDR3 nucleotides: TGTGCCAGCTCATCCGGACAGGGCCTGTCACTGAACACTGAAGCTTTCTTT. Translated, it gives CASSSGQGLSLNTEAFF. The V and J genes are TRBV18 and TRBJ1-1; TRBD1 agrees at 8 bases. CDR3 length: 17 amino acids. Germline V CDR1 and CDR2: KGHSH, LQKENI. The V gene end was trimmed by 5 bases and the J gene end by 0 bases; junction bases not matched to a gene: 11. Supplemented by reference TRBV18 and TRBJ1-1, the full variable domain reads NAGVMQNPRHLVRRRGQEARLRCSPMKGHSHVYWYRQLPEEGLKFMVYLQKENIIDESGMPKERFSAEFPKEGPSILRIQQVVRGDSAAYFCASSSGQGLSLNTEAFFGQGTRLTVV.

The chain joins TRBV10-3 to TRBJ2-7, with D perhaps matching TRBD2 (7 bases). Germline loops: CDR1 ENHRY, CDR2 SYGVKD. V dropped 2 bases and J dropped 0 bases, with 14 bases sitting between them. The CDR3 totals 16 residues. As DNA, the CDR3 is TGTGCCATCAGTGAGGGGGGGGCTAGGAGCTCCTACGAGCAGTACTTC. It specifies CAISEGGARSSYEQYF.

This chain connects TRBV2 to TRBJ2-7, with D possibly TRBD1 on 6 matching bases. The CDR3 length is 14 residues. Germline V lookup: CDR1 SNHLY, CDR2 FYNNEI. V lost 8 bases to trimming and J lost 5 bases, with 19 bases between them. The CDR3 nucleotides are TGTGCCAGCCTGACCCTCACAGGGTGGAACGAGCAGTACTTC. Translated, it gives CASLTLTGWNEQYF.

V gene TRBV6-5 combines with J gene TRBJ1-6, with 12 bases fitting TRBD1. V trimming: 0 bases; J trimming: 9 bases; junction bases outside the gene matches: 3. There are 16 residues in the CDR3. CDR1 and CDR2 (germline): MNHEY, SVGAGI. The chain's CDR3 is CASSYSGQGASSPLHF. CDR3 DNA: TGTGCCAGCAGTTACTCGGGACAGGGGGCAAGTTCACCCCTCCACTTT.

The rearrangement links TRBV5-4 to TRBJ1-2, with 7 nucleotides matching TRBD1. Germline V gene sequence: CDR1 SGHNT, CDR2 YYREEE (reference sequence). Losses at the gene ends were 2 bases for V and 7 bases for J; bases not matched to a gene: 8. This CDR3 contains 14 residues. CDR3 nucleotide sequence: TGTGCCAGCAGCTTCAGGCAGGGGGGAGGTGGCTACACCTTC. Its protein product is CASSFRQGGGGYTF.

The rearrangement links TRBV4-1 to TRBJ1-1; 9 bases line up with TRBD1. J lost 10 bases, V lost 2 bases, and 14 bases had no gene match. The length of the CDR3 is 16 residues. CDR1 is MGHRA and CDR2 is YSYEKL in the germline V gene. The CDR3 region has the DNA TGCGCCAGCAGCCAAACCCAAACGGGACAGGGCGGGAGAGCTTTCTTT. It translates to CASSQTQTGQGGRAFF.

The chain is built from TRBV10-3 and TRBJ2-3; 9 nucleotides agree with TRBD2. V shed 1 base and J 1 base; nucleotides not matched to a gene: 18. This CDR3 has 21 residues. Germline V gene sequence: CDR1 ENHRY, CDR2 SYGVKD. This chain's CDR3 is CAISEFAGVASGVSGTDTQYF. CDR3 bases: TGTGCCATCAGTGAGTTTGCAGGGGTGGCTAGCGGGGTGAGCGGCACAGATACGCAGTATTTT.

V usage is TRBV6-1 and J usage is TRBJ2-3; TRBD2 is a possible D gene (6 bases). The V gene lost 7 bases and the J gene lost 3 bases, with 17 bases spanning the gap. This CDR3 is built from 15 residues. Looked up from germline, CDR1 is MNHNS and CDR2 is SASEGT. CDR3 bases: TGTGCCAGCACCCCCGGACTAAGCCGTACAGATACGCAGTATTTT. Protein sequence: CASTPGLSRTDTQYF.

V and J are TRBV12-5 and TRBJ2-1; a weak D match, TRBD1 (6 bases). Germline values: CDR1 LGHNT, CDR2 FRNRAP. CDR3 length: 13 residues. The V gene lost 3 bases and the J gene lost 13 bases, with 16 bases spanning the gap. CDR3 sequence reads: CASGFTYREGQFF. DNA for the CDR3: TGTGCTAGTGGTTTCACTTACAGGGAAGGTCAGTTCTTC.

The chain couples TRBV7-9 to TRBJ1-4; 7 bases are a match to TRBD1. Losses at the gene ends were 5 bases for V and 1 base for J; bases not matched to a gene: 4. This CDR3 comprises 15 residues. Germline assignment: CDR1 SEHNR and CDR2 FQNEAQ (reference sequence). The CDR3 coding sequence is TGTGCCAGCAGCCCGGACAGGCGAACTAATGAAAAACTGTTTTTT. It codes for CASSPDRRTNEKLFF.

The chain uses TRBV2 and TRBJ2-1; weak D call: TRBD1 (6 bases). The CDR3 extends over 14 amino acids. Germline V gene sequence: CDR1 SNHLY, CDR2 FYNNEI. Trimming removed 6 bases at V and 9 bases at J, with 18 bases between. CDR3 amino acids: CASRGPGHPGEQFF. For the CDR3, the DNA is TGTGCCAGCAGGGGACCGGGACATCCGGGTGAGCAGTTCTTC.

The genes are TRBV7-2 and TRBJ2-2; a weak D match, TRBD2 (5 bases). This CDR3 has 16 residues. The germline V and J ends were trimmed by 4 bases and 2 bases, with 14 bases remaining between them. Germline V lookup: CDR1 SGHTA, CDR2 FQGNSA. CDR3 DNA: TGTGCCAGCAGCTCGGGCGGGTGGATAAACACCGGGGAGCTGTTTTTT. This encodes CASSSGGWINTGELFF.

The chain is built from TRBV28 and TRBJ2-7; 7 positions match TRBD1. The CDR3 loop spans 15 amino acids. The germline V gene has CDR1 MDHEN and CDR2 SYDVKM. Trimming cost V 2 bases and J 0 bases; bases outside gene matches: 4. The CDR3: CASSLGTEVSYEQYF. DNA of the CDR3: TGTGCCAGCAGTTTAGGGACAGAGGTCTCCTACGAGCAGTACTTC.

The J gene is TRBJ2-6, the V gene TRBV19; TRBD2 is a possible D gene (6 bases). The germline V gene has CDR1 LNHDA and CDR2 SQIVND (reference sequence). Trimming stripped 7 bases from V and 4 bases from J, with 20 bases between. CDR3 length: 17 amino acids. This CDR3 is CASTTLAGSGGANVLTF. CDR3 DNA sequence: TGTGCCAGTACCACATTGGCGGGGAGCGGGGGGGCCAACGTCCTGACTTTC.

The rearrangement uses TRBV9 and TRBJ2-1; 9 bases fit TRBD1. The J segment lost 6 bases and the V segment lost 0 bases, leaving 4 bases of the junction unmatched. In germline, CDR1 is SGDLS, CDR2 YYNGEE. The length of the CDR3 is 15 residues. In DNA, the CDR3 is TGTGCCAGCAGCGTAGGGGACAGGGCATCCAATGAGCAGTTCTTC. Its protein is CASSVGDRASNEQFF.